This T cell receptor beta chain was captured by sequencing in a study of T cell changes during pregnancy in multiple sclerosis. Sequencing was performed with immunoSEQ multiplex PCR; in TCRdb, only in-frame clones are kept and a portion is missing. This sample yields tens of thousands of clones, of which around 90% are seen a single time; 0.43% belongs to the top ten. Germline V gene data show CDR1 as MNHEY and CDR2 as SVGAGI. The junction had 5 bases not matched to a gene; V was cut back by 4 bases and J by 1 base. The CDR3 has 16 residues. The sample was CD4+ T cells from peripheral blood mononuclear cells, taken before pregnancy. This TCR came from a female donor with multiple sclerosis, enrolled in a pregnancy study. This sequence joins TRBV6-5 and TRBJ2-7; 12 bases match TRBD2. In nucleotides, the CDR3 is TGTGCCAGCAGTTTGACGACTAGCGGGGGATCCTACGAGCAGTACTTC. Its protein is CASSLTTSGGSYEQYF.